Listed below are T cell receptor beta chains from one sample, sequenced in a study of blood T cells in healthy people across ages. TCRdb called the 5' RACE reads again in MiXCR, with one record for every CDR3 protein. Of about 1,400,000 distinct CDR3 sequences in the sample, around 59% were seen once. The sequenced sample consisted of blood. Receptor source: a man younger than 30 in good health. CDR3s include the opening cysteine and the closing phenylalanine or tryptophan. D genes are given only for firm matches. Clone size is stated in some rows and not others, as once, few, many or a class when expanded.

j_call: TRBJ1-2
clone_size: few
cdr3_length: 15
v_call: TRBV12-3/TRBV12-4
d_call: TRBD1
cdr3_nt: TGTGCCAGCAGCAACCGGGGACAGAGAGTGAGTGGCTACACCTTC
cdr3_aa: CASSNRGQRVSGYTF

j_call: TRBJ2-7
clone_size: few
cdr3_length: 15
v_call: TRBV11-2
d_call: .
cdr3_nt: TGTGCCAGCAGCGTCGGGCAGGACCGGACCTACGAGCAGTACTTC
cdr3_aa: CASSVGQDRTYEQYF

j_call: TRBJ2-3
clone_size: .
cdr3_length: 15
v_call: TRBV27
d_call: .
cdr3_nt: TGTGCCAGCAGTTCAACAGCTTTTGGTACAGATATGCAGTATTTT
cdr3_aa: CASSSTAFGTDMQYF

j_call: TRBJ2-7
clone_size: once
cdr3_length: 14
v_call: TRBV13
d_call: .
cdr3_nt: TGTGCCAGCAGCTCCCGGCGACCGTCCTACGAGCAGTACTTC
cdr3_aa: CASSSRRPSYEQYF

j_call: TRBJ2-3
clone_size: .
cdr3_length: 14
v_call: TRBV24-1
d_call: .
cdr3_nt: TGTGCCACCGGTGATTTCGGAGTTACAGATACGCAGTATTTT
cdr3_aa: CATGDFGVTDTQYF

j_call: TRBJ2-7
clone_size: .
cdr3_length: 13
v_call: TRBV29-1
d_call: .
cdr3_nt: TGCAGCGTTGAGTCGGGCCGCCCCTACGAGCAGTACTTC
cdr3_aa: CSVESGRPYEQYF

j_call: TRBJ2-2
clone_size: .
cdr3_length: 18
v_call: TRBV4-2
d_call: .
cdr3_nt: TGTGCCAGCAGCCACTCCGGGGCAGGGATGATTGACACCGGGGAGCTGTTTTTT
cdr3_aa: CASSHSGAGMIDTGELFF

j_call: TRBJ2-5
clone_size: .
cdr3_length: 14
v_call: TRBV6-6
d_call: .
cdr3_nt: TGTGCCAGCAGCCTCCCAGACCGTAAAGAGACCCAGTACTTC
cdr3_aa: CASSLPDRKETQYF

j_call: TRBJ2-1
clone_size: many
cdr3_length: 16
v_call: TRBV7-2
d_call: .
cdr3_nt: TGTGCCAGCAGCTTAGTGTCGGTAGCGGAGACCAATGAGCAGTTCTTC
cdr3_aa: CASSLVSVAETNEQFF

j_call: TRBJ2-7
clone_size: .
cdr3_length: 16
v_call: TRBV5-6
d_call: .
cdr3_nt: TGTGCCAGCAGCTCCCCCGGGACACGACTACCCTACGAGCAGTACTTC
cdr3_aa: CASSSPGTRLPYEQYF

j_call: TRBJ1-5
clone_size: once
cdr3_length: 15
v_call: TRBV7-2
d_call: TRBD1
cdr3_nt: TGTGCCAGCAGCTTAGTCGGGACAGGGTGGGAGCCCCAGCATTTT
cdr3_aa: CASSLVGTGWEPQHF

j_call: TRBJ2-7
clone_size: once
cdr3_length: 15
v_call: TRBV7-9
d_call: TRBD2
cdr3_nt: TGTGCCAGCAGCTTAAATCCGGGAGGGCCCTACGAGCAGTACTTC
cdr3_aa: CASSLNPGGPYEQYF

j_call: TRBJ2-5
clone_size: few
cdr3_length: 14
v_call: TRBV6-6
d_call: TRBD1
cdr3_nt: TGTGCCAGCAGGGGGACAGGTTACGTGGAGACCCAGTACTTC
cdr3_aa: CASRGTGYVETQYF

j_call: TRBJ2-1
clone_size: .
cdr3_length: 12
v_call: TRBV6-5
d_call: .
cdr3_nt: TGTGCCAGCAGTTACTCGATAGATGAGCAGTCCTTC
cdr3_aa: CASSYSIDEQSF

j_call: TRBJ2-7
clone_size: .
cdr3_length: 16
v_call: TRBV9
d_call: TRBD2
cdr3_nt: TGTGCCAGCAGCGTTGGACTAGCGGCTTTATCCTACGAGCAGTACTTC
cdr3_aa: CASSVGLAALSYEQYF

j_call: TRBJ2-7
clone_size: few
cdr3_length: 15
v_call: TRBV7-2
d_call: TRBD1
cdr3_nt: TGTGCCAGCAGCTTAGCCACAGGGGGCGCGTACGAGCAGTACTTC
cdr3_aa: CASSLATGGAYEQYF

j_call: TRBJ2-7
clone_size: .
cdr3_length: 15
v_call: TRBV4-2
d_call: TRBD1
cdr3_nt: TGTGCCAGCAGCAGCCAGGACAGGGGATTCTACGAGCAGTACTTC
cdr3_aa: CASSSQDRGFYEQYF

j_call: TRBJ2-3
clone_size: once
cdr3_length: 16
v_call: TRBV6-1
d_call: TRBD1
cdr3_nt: TGTGCCAGCAGTGGGCCGGGACAGCTTAAACCAGATACGCAGTATTTT
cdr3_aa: CASSGPGQLKPDTQYF

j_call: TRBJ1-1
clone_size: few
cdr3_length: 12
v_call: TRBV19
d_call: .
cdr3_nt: TGTGCCAGTAGTATAGGTTCCACTGAAGCTTTCTTT
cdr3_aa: CASSIGSTEAFF

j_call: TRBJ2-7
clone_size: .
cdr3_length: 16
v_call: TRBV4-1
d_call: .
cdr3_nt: TGCGCCAGCAGCCAAGAATACAATGTCCTGGCGAACGAGCAGTACTTC
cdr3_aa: CASSQEYNVLANEQYF

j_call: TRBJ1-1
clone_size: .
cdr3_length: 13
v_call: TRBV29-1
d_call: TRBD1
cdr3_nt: TGCAGCGTTCGACAGGGTGGCGAGACTGAAGCTTTCTTT
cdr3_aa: CSVRQGGETEAFF

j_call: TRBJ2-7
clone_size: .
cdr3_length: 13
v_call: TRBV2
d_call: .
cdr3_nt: TGTGCCAGCACGGGGCAGGGGCCAAACGAGCAGTACTTC
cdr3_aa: CASTGQGPNEQYF

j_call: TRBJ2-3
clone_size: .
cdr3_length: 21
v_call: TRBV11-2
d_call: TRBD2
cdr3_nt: TGTGCCAGCAGCCGCCAGAGGTTCACTAGCGGGGGGGATCCTAGCACAGATACGCAGTATTTT
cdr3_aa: CASSRQRFTSGGDPSTDTQYF

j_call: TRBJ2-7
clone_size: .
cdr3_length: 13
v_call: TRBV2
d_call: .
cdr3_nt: TGTGCCAGCAATAGGAACCCGAACTACGAGCAGTACTTC
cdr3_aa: CASNRNPNYEQYF

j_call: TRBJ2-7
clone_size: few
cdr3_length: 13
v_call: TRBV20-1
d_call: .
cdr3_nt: TGCAGTGCTAGATCTCCTTTATCGATAGAGCAGTACTTC
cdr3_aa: CSARSPLSIEQYF

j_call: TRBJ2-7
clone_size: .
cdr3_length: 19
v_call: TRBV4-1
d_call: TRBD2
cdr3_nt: TGCGCCAGCAGCCAGTCGGGACTAGCGGGAGGTGGTATAACAGGCGAGCAGTACTTC
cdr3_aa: CASSQSGLAGGGITGEQYF

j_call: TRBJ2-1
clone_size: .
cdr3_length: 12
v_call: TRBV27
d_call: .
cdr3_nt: TGTGCCAGCTCTTTGGGACACGACGAGCAGTTCTTC
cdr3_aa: CASSLGHDEQFF

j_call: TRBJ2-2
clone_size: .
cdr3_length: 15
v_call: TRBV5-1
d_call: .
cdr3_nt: TGCGCCAGCAGCTTGGTGGCAATGAACACCGGGGAGCTGTTTTTT
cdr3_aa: CASSLVAMNTGELFF

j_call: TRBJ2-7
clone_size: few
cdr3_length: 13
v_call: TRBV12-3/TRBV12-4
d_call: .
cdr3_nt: TGTGCCAGCAGCGCGGGTCTTCCCAACGAGCAGTACTTC
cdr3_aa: CASSAGLPNEQYF

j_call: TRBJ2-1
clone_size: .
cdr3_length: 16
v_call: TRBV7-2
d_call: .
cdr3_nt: TGTGCCAGCAGCCTTAGCGGGACAGAGAATTACAATGAGCAGTTCTTC
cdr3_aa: CASSLSGTENYNEQFF

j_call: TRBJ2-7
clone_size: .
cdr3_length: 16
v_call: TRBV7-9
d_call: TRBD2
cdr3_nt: TGTGCCAGCAGCTTAGGTTCTAGCGGGGGGAGCAACGAGCAGTACTTC
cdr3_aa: CASSLGSSGGSNEQYF

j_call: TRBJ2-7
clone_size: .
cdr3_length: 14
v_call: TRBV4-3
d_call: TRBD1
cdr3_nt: TGCGCCAGCAGCCACGCAGACAGGGCCAACGAGCAGTACTTC
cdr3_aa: CASSHADRANEQYF

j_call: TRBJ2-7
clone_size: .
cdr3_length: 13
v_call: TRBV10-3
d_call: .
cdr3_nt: TGTGCCATCAGGGTCGGGGACTCCTACGAGCAGTACTTC
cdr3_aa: CAIRVGDSYEQYF

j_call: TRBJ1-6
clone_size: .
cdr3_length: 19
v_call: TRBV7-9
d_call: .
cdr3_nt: TGTGCCAGCAGCTTAGCTCAAGACAGCGGCCGAATTTATAATTCACCCCTCCACTTT
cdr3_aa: CASSLAQDSGRIYNSPLHF

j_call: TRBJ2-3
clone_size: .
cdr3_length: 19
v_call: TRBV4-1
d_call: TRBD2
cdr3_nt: TGCGCCAGCAGACGGGGACTAGCGGGAGGGGGGACTGGCACAGATACGCAGTATTTT
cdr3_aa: CASRRGLAGGGTGTDTQYF

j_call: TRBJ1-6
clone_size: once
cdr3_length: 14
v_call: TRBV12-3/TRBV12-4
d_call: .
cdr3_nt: TGTGCCATCAGCAAATCACAGGGCAATTCACCCCTCCACTTT
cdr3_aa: CAISKSQGNSPLHF

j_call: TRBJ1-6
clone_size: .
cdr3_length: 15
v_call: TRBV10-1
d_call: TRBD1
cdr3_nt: TGCGCCAGCAGTGCGGGACAGGGGATCGATTCACCCCTCCACTTT
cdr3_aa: CASSAGQGIDSPLHF

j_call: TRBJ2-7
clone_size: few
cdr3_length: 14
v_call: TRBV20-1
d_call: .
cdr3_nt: TGCAGTGCTAGATACCGTGAGGCTACCTACGAGCAGTACTTC
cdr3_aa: CSARYREATYEQYF

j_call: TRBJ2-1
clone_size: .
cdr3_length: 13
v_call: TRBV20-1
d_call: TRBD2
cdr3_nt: TGCAGTGCAGGACTAGGGGCCTACAATGAGCAGTTCTTC
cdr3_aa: CSAGLGAYNEQFF

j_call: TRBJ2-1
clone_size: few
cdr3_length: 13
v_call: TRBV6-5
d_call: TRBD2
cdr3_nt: TGTGCCACCTGGGGACTAGCGGGAGAAAAGGAGTTCTTC
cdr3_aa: CATWGLAGEKEFF

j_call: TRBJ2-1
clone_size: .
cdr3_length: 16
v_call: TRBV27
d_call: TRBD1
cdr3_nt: TGTGCCAGCAGTTTATTATCGGCAGGGGGCGCGAATGAGCAGTTCTTC
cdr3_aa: CASSLLSAGGANEQFF

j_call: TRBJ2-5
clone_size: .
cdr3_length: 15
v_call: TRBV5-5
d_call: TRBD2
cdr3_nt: TGTGTCAGCAGCCCGATGTCGGGAGGTAGCCCTCTGTCGTACTTC
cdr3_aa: CVSSPMSGGSPLSYF

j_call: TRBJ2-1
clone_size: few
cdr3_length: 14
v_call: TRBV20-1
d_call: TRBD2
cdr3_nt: TGCAGTTCTTATAGGGGACTAGCGGACAATGAGCAGTTCTTC
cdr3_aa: CSSYRGLADNEQFF

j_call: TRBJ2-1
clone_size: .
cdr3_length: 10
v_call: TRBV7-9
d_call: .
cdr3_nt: TGTGCCAGCAGCTTGACAGAGCAGTTCTTC
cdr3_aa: CASSLTEQFF

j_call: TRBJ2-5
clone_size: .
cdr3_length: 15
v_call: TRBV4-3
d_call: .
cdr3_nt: TGCGCCAGCAGCCAAGATCTAGGACGACAAGAGACCCAGTACTTC
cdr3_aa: CASSQDLGRQETQYF

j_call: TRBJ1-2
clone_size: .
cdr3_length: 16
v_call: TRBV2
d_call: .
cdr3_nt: TGTGCCAGCAGTGAATACGGGACGGTTCAAGCGCGAGGCTACACCTTC
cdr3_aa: CASSEYGTVQARGYTF

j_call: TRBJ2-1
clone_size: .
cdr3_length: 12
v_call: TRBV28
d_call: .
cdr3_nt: TGTGCCAGCGCCTCTTCCTACAATGAGCAGTTCTTC
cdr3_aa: CASASSYNEQFF

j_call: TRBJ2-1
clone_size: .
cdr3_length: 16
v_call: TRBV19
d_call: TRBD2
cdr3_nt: TGTGCCAGCCGCGACACTAGCGGGAGCGGATACAATGAGCAGTTCTTC
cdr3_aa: CASRDTSGSGYNEQFF

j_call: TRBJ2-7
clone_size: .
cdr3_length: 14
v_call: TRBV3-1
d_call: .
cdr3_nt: TGTGCCAGCAGCCAACACACTATCCCCTACGAGCAGTACTTC
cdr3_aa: CASSQHTIPYEQYF

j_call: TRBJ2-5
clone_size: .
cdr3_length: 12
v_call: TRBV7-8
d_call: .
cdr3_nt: TGTGCCAGCAGCTCGGATATAAAGACCCAGTACTTC
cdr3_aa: CASSSDIKTQYF

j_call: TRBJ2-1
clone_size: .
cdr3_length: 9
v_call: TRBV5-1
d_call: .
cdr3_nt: TGCGCCAGCAGCCGTGAGCAGTTCTTC
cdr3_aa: CASSREQFF

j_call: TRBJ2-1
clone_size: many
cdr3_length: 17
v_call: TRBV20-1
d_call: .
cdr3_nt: TGCAGTGCTATTATCCTCAGAGGACCCAACGGGGTAAATGAGCAGTTCTTC
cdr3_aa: CSAIILRGPNGVNEQFF

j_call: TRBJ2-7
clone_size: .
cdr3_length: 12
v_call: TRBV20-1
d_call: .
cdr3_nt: TGCAGTGCTAGCGACAGGGAGGACGAGCAGTACTTC
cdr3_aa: CSASDREDEQYF